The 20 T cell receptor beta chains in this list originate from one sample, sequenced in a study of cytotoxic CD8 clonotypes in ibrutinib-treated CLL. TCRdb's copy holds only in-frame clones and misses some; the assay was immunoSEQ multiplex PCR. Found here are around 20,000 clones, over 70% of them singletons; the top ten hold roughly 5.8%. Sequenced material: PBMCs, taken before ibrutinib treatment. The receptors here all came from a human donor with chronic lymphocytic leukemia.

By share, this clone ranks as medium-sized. The CDR3: CASSQYRQGNQPQHF. The DNA of the CDR3 is TGTGCCAGCAGCCAATATAGACAGGGGAATCAGCCCCAGCATTTT. V usage is TRBV16 and J usage is TRBJ1-5; 8 bases are a match to TRBD1. The J segment lost 4 bases and the V segment lost 1 base, leaving 3 bases of the junction unmatched. Germline values: CDR1 KGHSY, CDR2 FQNENV. The CDR3 has 15 amino acids. Using reference TRBV16 and TRBJ1-5 for the parts outside the CDR3, the full variable domain is GEEVAQTPKHLVRGEGQKAKLYCAPIKGHSYVFWYQQVLKNEFKFLISFQNENVFDETGMPKERFSAKCLPNSPCSLEIQATKLEDSAVYFCASSQYRQGNQPQHFGDGTRLSIL.

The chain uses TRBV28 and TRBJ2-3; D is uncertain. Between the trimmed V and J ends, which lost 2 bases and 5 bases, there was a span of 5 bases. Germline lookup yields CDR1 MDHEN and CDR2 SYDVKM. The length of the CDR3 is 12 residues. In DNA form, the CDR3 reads TGTGCCAGCAGTTTAAACCAAGATACGCAGTATTTT. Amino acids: CASSLNQDTQYF.

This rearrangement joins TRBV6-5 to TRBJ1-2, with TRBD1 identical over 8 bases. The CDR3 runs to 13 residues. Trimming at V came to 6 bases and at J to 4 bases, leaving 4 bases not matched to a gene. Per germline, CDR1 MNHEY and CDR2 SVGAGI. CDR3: CASRTQGGYGYTF. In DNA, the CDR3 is TGTGCCAGCAGAACACAGGGGGGCTATGGCTACACCTTC.

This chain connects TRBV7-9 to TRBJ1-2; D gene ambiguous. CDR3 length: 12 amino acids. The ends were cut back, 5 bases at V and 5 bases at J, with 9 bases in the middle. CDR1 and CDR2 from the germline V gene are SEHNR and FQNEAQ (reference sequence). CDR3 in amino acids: CASSPDLYGYTF. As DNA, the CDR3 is TGTGCCAGCAGCCCCGACCTATATGGCTACACCTTC.

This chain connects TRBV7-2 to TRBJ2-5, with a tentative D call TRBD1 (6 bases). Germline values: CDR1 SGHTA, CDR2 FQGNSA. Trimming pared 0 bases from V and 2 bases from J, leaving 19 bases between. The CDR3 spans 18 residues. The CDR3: CASSLASVTGHLQETQYF. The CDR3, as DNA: TGTGCCAGCAGCTTAGCGTCCGTCACGGGACACCTACAAGAGACCCAGTACTTC.

The CDR3 loop reads CASSGGAETQYF. CDR3 coding DNA: TGTGCCAGTAGTGGGGGGGCAGAGACCCAGTACTTC. J is TRBJ2-5 and V is TRBV19; weak D call: TRBD2 (7 bases). This CDR3 is built from 12 residues. Germline V gives CDR1 LNHDA, CDR2 SQIVND (reference sequence). V shed 5 bases and J shed 4 bases, with 8 bases lying between them.

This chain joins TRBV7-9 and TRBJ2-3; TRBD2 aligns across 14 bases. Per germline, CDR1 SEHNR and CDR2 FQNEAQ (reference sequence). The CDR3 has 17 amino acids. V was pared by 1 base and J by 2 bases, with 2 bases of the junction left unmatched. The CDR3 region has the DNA TGTGCCAGCAGCTTAGGACTAGCGGGGGGGAACACAGATACGCAGTATTTT. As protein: CASSLGLAGGNTDTQYF.

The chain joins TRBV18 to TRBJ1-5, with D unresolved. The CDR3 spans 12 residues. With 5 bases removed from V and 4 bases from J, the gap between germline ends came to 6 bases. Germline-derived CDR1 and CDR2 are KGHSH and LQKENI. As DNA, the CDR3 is TGTGCCAGCTCAAAAACGAATCAGCCCCAGCATTTT. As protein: CASSKTNQPQHF.

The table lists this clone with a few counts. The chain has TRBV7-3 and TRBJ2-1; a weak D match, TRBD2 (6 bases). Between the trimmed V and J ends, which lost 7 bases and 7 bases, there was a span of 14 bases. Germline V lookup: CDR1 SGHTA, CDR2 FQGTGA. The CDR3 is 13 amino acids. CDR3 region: CASTPRGSNEQFF. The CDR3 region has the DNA TGTGCCAGCACCCCCCGGGGGTCGAATGAGCAGTTCTTC.

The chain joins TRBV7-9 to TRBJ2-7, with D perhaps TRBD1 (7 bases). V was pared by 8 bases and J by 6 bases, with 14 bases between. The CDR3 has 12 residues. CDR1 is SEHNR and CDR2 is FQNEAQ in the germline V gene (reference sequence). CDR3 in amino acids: CASRGAGGEQYF. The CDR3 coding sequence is TGTGCCAGCCGCGGGGCAGGGGGCGAGCAGTACTTC.

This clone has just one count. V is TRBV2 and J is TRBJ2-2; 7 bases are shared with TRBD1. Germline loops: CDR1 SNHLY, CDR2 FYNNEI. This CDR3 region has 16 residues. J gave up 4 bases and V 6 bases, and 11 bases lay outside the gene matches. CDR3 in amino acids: CASSLFRDSSTGELFF. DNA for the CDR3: TGTGCCAGCAGCCTATTCCGGGACAGCAGCACCGGGGAGCTGTTTTTT.

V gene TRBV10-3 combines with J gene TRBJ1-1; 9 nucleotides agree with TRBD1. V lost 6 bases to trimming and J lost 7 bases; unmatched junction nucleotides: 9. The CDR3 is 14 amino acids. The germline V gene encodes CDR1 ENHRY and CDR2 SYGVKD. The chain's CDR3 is CAIRTGGVPIEAFF. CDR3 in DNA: TGTGCCATCAGAACAGGGGGCGTCCCTATTGAAGCTTTCTTT.

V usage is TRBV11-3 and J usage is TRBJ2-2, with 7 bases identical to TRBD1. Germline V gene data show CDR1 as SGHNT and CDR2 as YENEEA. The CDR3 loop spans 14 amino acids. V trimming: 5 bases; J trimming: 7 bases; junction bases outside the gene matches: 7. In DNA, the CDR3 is TGTGCCAGCAGCGACAGACAGGGTATCGGGGAGCTGTTTTTT. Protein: CASSDRQGIGELFF.

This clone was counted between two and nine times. The DNA for the CDR3 is TGTGCCAGCAGTGACTCCGACAGGGGAACTGAAGCTTTCTTT. Protein sequence: CASSDSDRGTEAFF. This sequence joins TRBV6-4 and TRBJ1-1, with 8 bases fitting TRBD1. V was clipped by 0 bases and J by 5 bases; unmatched bases: 2. The CDR3 has 14 amino acids. From germline, CDR1 is MRHNA and CDR2 SNTAGT.

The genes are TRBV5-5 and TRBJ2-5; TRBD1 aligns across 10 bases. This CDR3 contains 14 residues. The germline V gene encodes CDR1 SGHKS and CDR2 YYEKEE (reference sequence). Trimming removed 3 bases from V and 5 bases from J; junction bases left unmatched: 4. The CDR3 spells CASSWGQGRETQYF. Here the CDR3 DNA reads TGTGCCAGCAGCTGGGGACAGGGGAGGGAGACCCAGTACTTC.

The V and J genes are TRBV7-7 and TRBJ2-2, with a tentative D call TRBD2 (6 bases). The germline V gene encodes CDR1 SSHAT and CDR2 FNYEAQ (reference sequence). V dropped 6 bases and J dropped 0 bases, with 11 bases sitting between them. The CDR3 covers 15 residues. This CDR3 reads CASRQAGANTGELFF. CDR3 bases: TGTGCCAGCAGACAAGCGGGCGCGAACACCGGGGAGCTGTTTTTT.

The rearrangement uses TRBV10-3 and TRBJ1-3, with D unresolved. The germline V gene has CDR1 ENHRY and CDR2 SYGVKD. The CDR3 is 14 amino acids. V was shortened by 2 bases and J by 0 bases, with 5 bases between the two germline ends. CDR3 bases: TGTGCCATCAGTGAGCGGAACTCTGGAAACACCATATATTTT. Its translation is CAISERNSGNTIYF.

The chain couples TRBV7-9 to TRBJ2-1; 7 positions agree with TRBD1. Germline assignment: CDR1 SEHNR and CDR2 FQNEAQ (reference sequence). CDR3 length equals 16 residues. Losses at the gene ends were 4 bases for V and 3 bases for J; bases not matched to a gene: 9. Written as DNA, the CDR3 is TGTGCCAGCAGCTCATCAAGGGGGCCCCTCTACAATGAGCAGTTCTTC. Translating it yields CASSSSRGPLYNEQFF. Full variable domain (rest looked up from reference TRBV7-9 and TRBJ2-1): DTGVSQNPRHKITKRGQNVTFRCDPISEHNRLYWYRQTLGQGPEFLTYFQNEAQLEKSRLLSDRFSAERPKGSFSTLEIQRTEQGDSAMYLCASSSSRGPLYNEQFFGPGTRLTVL.

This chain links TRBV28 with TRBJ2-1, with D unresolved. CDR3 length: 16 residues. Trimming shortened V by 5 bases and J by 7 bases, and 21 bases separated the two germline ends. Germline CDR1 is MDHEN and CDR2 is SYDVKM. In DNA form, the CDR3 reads TGTGCCAGCAGTCCTCCCTTAGCATATAGTATAAATGAGCAGTTCTTC. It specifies CASSPPLAYSINEQFF.

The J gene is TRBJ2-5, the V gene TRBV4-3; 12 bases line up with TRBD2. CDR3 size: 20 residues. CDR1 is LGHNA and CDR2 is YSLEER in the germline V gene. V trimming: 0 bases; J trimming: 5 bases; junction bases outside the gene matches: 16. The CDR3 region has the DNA TGCGCCAGCAGCCAAGATGGGCTAGCGGGGGGGCCTACTAAATATGAGACCCAGTACTTC. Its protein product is CASSQDGLAGGPTKYETQYF.